Presented here are 25 T cell receptor beta chains from one specimen sequenced in a study of Ad26.COV2.S vaccination and SARS-CoV-2 variants listed by TCRdb under 2021. The library came from the immunoSEQ multiplex PCR assay. TCRdb obtained this table from immuneACCESS and retained in-frame rearrangements with V and J assigned. These tables miss some clones; where compared with another copy, unresolved V genes account for less than half of the shortfall, and the remainder is unexplained. This sample lists about 350,000 clones; roughly 85% were detected once. The ten largest clones take up around 3.3% of the sample. The treatment or condition label of this sample denotes: around 19 received Ad26.COV2.S at low or high dose, single or two shots; roughly five received placebo; per-sample allocation not given. For vaccine and placebo recipients, the sequenced repertoires came from samples collected on day 63 after the first injection.

Sequencing was performed on peripheral blood, taken in a trial of Ad26.COV2.S vaccine versus placebo. The origin of the receptors is a person between 18 and 59 years old who received the Ad26.COV2.S COVID-19 vaccine or a placebo.

The count of this clone is one. V is TRBV2 and J is TRBJ2-6, with 11 bases fitting TRBD1. Per germline, CDR1 SNHLY and CDR2 FYNNEI. CDR3 length: 17 amino acids. V lost 4 bases, J lost 2 bases, and 4 bases stayed unmatched. The CDR3 DNA reads TGTGCCAGCAGTGTTGGACAGGGGGCGCCTGGGGCCAACGTCCTGACTTTC. This codes for CASSVGQGAPGANVLTF.

This rearrangement joins TRBV7-2 to TRBJ1-2; the D gene is possibly TRBD1 (5 bases). V was trimmed by 5 bases and J by 7 bases, leaving 20 bases between them. Looked up from germline, CDR1 is SGHTA and CDR2 is FQGNSA. The length of the CDR3 is 15 residues. The CDR3 DNA reads as TGTGCCAGCAGCCCCGACAGCCTCTATGGGTCTGGCTACACCTTC. It translates to CASSPDSLYGSGYTF.

The genes are TRBV2 and TRBJ2-3; 15 bases are a match to TRBD2. The V and J ends lost 5 bases and 0 bases, in that order; junction bases with no gene match: 3. This CDR3 is built from 17 residues. Per germline, CDR1 SNHLY and CDR2 FYNNEI. The CDR3 coding sequence is TGTGCCAGCAGTCCCGGACTAGCGGGGGGGAGCACAGATACGCAGTATTTT. It is translated as CASSPGLAGGSTDTQYF.

V gene TRBV12-3 or TRBV12-4 combines with J gene TRBJ1-1; the match to TRBD1 covers 8 bases. The CDR3 covers 12 residues. After removal of 4 bases from V and 8 bases from J, the junction contained 3 bases not matched to a gene. The CDR3, as DNA: TGTGCCAGCAGTTCTCAGGGGGCAGAAGCTTTCTTT. It yields the protein CASSSQGAEAFF.

The V gene is TRBV20-1, the J gene TRBJ2-3, with 10 bases fitting TRBD1. The V and J ends lost 3 bases and 0 bases, in that order; junction bases with no gene match: 3. This CDR3 region has 15 residues. Looked up from germline, CDR1 is DFQATT and CDR2 is SNEGSKA (reference sequence). This CDR3 reads CSASWGQGSTDTQYF. As DNA, the CDR3 is TGCAGTGCTAGTTGGGGACAGGGGAGCACAGATACGCAGTATTTT.

The chain employs TRBV9 and TRBJ2-2; no clear D gene. This CDR3 spans 13 amino acids. Trimming removed 0 bases at V and 4 bases at J, with 4 bases between. CDR1 and CDR2 (germline): SGDLS, YYNGEE. For the CDR3, the DNA is TGTGCCAGCAGCGTAGTCCTCACCGGGGAGCTGTTTTTT. The encoded protein is CASSVVLTGELFF.

V and J are TRBV9 and TRBJ1-6, with D unresolved. Trimming removed 6 bases from V and 8 bases from J, with 21 bases in between. The CDR3 extends over 16 amino acids. CDR1 is SGDLS, CDR2 YYNGEE, per germline. As DNA, the CDR3 is TGTGCCAGCACCCTAGACGGAACAGTAGTGGATTCACCCCTCCACTTT. This sequence encodes CASTLDGTVVDSPLHF.

This chain uses TRBV7-2 with TRBJ1-6, with TRBD1 matching 9 bases. Germline CDR1 reads SGHTA; CDR2 reads FQGNSA. V gave up 4 bases and J gave up 10 bases; unmatched junction bases: 8. This CDR3 spans 15 amino acids. CDR3 sequence (DNA): TGTGCCAGCAGCTCCATGGGACAGGGTGGATCACCCCTCCACTTT. It translates to CASSSMGQGGSPLHF.

This chain joins TRBV2 and TRBJ1-1; unclear D gene. CDR3 length: 13 residues. V lost 5 bases to trimming and J lost 1 base, with 8 bases between them. Germline lookup yields CDR1 SNHLY and CDR2 FYNNEI. The CDR3 DNA sequence: TGTGCCAGCAGTTTTACAGAGAACACTGAAGCTTTCTTT. It codes for CASSFTENTEAFF.

V gene TRBV6-2 or TRBV6-3 combines with J gene TRBJ2-7, with D perhaps being TRBD1 or TRBD2 (5 bases each). CDR3 length: 14 amino acids. V shed 6 bases and J shed 3 bases, with 15 bases lying between them. The V gene's germline CDR1 is MNHEY and CDR2 SVGEGT. CDR3 sequence (DNA): TGTGCCAGCAGCCCCACGGGACCTGGCTACGAGCAGTACTTC. Residues: CASSPTGPGYEQYF.

The rearrangement joins TRBV19 to TRBJ2-7, with D uncertain. The germline V gene encodes CDR1 LNHDA and CDR2 SQIVND (reference sequence). The V gene lost 3 bases and the J gene lost 2 bases, with 11 bases spanning the gap. The CDR3 loop spans 14 amino acids. The chain's CDR3 is CASSMVTPAYEQYF. CDR3 nucleotide sequence: TGTGCCAGTAGTATGGTGACACCTGCCTACGAGCAGTACTTC.

The CDR3 coding sequence is TGTGCCAGCAAACACAGGGGGCCGGGGTTCGGCACTGAAGCTTTCTTT. It encodes CASKHRGPGFGTEAFF. The chain links TRBV27 to TRBJ1-1; 9 positions agree with TRBD1. Looked up from germline, CDR1 is MNHEY and CDR2 is SMNVEV (reference sequence). J lost 4 bases, V lost 7 bases, and 13 bases had no gene match. The CDR3 totals 16 residues.

The CDR3 here is CASSLVMSGGDTDTQYF. CDR3 DNA: TGTGCCAGCAGCCTGGTTATGAGCGGGGGAGACACAGATACGCAGTATTTT. The V and J genes are TRBV5-8 and TRBJ2-3; 8 bases map to TRBD2. There are 17 residues in the CDR3. Trimming removed 4 bases from V and 2 bases from J; junction bases left unmatched: 12. From germline, CDR1 is SGHTS and CDR2 YDEGEE.

The rearrangement joins TRBV9 to TRBJ1-3; the match to TRBD1 covers 8 bases. Trimming cost V 3 bases and J 2 bases; bases outside gene matches: 4. Germline loops: CDR1 SGDLS, CDR2 YYNGEE. This CDR3 has 15 residues. The CDR3 spells CASSGPQGAGNTIYF. The CDR3 nucleotides read TGTGCCAGCAGCGGACCACAGGGGGCTGGAAACACCATATATTTT.

The genes are TRBV4-3 and TRBJ2-7, with 8 bases aligning to TRBD1. CDR1 LGHNA and CDR2 YSLEER come from the germline V gene. The CDR3 loop spans 14 amino acids. V shed 3 bases, J shed 2 bases, and the junction held 3 bases outside the gene matches. This CDR3 reads CASSQDRDPYEQYF. For the CDR3, the DNA is TGCGCCAGCAGCCAGGACAGGGATCCCTACGAGCAGTACTTC.

The rearrangement links TRBV4-3 to TRBJ2-3; 7 positions match TRBD1. The V segment lost 3 bases and the J segment 5 bases; nucleotides outside the gene matches: 14. The germline V gene has CDR1 LGHNA and CDR2 YSLEER. This CDR3 has 17 residues. The CDR3 protein is CASSHERQTGFGDTQYF. The CDR3, as DNA: TGCGCCAGCAGCCACGAGCGGCAGACAGGGTTTGGAGATACGCAGTATTTT.

This clone was observed at least ten times. The rearrangement uses TRBV2 and TRBJ1-4; D may be TRBD1 (5 bases). Germline CDR1 and CDR2: SNHLY and FYNNEI. The V gene lost 5 bases and the J gene lost 6 bases, with 13 bases spanning the gap. The CDR3 runs 14 residues. The CDR3 loop is CASSPGRKDEKLFF. In DNA form, the CDR3 reads TGTGCCAGCAGTCCAGGGCGGAAGGATGAAAAACTGTTTTTT.

J is TRBJ2-2 and V is TRBV5-4; TRBD1 aligns across 10 bases. The junction had 9 bases not matched to a gene; V was cut back by 5 bases and J by 5 bases. Germline V gene data show CDR1 as SGHNT and CDR2 as YYREEE (reference sequence). The CDR3 runs 16 residues. The CDR3, as DNA: TGTGCCAGCAGACGCCGGGACAGGGGTATTACCGGGGAGCTGTTTTTT. This encodes CASRRRDRGITGELFF.

This sequence joins TRBV9 and TRBJ2-7; D may be TRBD2 (7 bases). V gave up 4 bases and J gave up 2 bases, with 16 bases separating them. CDR1 SGDLS and CDR2 YYNGEE come from the germline V gene. The CDR3 spans 15 residues. As DNA, the CDR3 is TGTGCCAGCAGCCCTGGGGGGGCCGTGGCCTACGAGCAGTACTTC. Encoded protein: CASSPGGAVAYEQYF.

J is TRBJ1-2 and V is TRBV5-4, with D possibly TRBD1 on 5 matching bases. This CDR3 is built from 14 residues. The ends were cut back, 2 bases at V and 2 bases at J, with 10 bases in the middle. Germline CDR1 SGHNT, CDR2 YYREEE (reference sequence). CDR3 amino acids: CASSFPQGNYGYTF. The CDR3 nucleotides read TGTGCCAGCAGCTTCCCCCAGGGCAACTATGGCTACACCTTC.

The chain couples TRBV10-2 to TRBJ2-7; 9 nucleotides line up with TRBD2. V shed 10 bases and J 1 base; nucleotides not matched to a gene: 5. CDR1 is WSHSY and CDR2 is SAAADI in the germline V gene. The CDR3 is 13 residues long. DNA of the CDR3: TGCGCCACCGAACTAGCGGGTTCCTACGAGCAGTACTTC. Its protein product is CATELAGSYEQYF.

In DNA, the CDR3 is TGTGCCAGTACAACAGAGTGGGGACAGGGAGTCGACGAGCAGTACTTC. It specifies CASTTEWGQGVDEQYF. This rearrangement joins TRBV19 to TRBJ2-7; 9 bases align to TRBD1. Per the germline V gene, CDR1 is LNHDA and CDR2 is SQIVND (reference sequence). V lost 7 bases, J lost 5 bases, and 15 bases stayed unmatched. This CDR3 region has 16 residues. The full variable domain, with the rest looked up from reference TRBV19 and TRBJ2-7, is DGGITQSPKYLFRKEGQNVTLSCEQNLNHDAMYWYRQDPGQGLRLIYYSQIVNDFQKGDIAEGYSVSREKKESFPLTVTSAQKNPTAFYLCASTTEWGQGVDEQYFGPGTRLTVT.

The V call is TRBV15, the J call TRBJ2-5, with unresolved D. This CDR3 is 13 amino acids long. Germline V CDR1 and CDR2: LNHNV, YYDKDF (reference sequence). The V gene lost 0 bases and the J gene lost 5 bases, with 7 bases spanning the gap. CDR3 in amino acids: CATSRDTWETQYF. CDR3 DNA sequence: TGTGCCACCAGCAGAGATACGTGGGAGACCCAGTACTTC.

This chain joins TRBV6-5 and TRBJ1-1, with 12 bases aligning to TRBD1. Germline values: CDR1 MNHEY, CDR2 SVGAGI. V dropped 0 bases and J dropped 6; count of bases not matched to a gene: 5. The CDR3 contains 16 residues. The CDR3 reads CASSYSTGTGGSEAFF. DNA of the CDR3: TGTGCCAGCAGTTACTCGACCGGGACAGGGGGCTCTGAAGCTTTCTTT.

This chain links TRBV28 with TRBJ2-7; TRBD1 or TRBD2 may be the D gene (5 bases each). The CDR3 covers 11 residues. V lost 3 bases to trimming and J lost 9 bases, with 9 bases between them. Germline V CDR1 and CDR2: MDHEN, SYDVKM. DNA of the CDR3: TGTGCCAGCAGTTTGGGACCCCGGCAGTACTTC. It specifies CASSLGPRQYF.